This T cell receptor beta chain was recorded in a study of shared clonotypes between healthy human individuals. This clone was counted a single time. There are 16 residues in the CDR3. V trimming: 0 bases; J trimming: 0 bases; junction bases outside the gene matches: 1. From germline, CDR1 is SEHNR and CDR2 FQNEAQ (reference sequence). Several immunoSEQ plates received, in even portions, the genomic DNA of each subset. This table comes from immunoSEQ multiplex PCR, and its TCRdb copy is limited to in-frame clones, with some not included. This table has some 2,000,000 clones, 90% to 96% appearing once.

The V gene is TRBV7-9, the J gene TRBJ2-1, with TRBD2 matching over 8 bases. The specimen was naive CD4+ T cells sorted from blood. As to subset: CD45RA+ positively selected. The clonotype was recovered from a man in his late teens or twenties in good health. CDR3 protein: CASSLALAGSYNEQFF. CDR3 sequence (DNA): TGTGCCAGCAGCTTAGCGCTAGCGGGCTCCTACAATGAGCAGTTCTTC.